These 20 T cell receptor beta chains originate from one sample sequenced in a study of T cell repertoires in cytomegalovirus infection. TCRdb reprocessed the reads with MiXCR, giving one entry per CDR3 protein. The sample holds roughly 230,000 distinct CDR3 sequences, approximately 22% seen once. Sequences were obtained from CD8+ T cells from PBMCs. Receptors originate from a human donor in good health (CMV status not recorded). Some clones in this sample may be carry-over from other donors' samples.

This clonotype was seen repeatedly, ten times or more. V and J are TRBV28 and TRBJ2-1; the D gene is possibly TRBD1 (6 bases). This CDR3 region has 13 residues. CDR1 is MDHEN and CDR2 is SYDVKM in the germline V gene. V lost 5 bases, J lost 7 bases, and 12 bases lay in between. The CDR3 DNA sequence: TGTGCCAGCAGTAACAGGGTTGTAAATGAGCAGTTCTTC. It yields the protein CASSNRVVNEQFF.

V usage is TRBV28 and J usage is TRBJ2-7; the D is unclear. With 8 bases removed from V and 5 bases from J, the gap between germline ends came to 16 bases. Per the germline V gene, CDR1 is MDHEN and CDR2 is SYDVKM. This CDR3 region has 13 residues. DNA of the CDR3: TGTGCCAGCTTCGACGGAACTCCTAACGAGCAGTACTTC. Protein: CASFDGTPNEQYF.

This chain links TRBV5-5 with TRBJ2-7; D remains ambiguous. The V end lost 2 bases, the J end lost 1 base, and 16 bases lay between the germline ends. The germline gives CDR1 SGHKS, CDR2 YYEKEE (reference sequence). The CDR3 sequence is 16 residues long. CDR3 in amino acids: CASSFAPGPGSYEQYF. The CDR3 DNA is TGTGCCAGCAGCTTCGCCCCCGGGCCCGGGTCCTACGAGCAGTACTTC.

The table lists this clonotype with a few counts. The rearrangement links TRBV7-2 to TRBJ2-5, with D unclear. This CDR3 is 16 amino acids long. V dropped 5 bases and J dropped 1 base, with 17 bases sitting between them. Germline V lookup: CDR1 SGHTA, CDR2 FQGNSA. The CDR3 protein is CASSPPVGPPQETQYF. In nucleotides, the CDR3 is TGTGCCAGCAGCCCCCCGGTGGGTCCCCCCCAAGAGACCCAGTACTTC.

This clonotype was seen many times. The J gene is TRBJ2-3, the V gene TRBV7-2; D uncertain. This CDR3 region has 13 residues. CDR1 and CDR2 (germline): SGHTA, FQGNSA. Between the trimmed V and J ends, which lost 4 bases and 6 bases, there was a span of 11 bases. CDR3 DNA sequence: TGTGCCAGCAGCTCGAGGCCGTCGGATACGCAGTATTTT. Its translation: CASSSRPSDTQYF.

The genes are TRBV28 and TRBJ2-5, with 10 bases that match TRBD2. Trimming at V came to 6 bases and at J to 5 bases, leaving 9 bases not matched to a gene. Germline CDR1 and CDR2: MDHEN and SYDVKM. CDR3 length: 15 amino acids. CDR3 loop: CASSFTSGAAETQYF. CDR3 bases: TGTGCCAGCAGCTTCACTAGCGGGGCCGCCGAGACCCAGTACTTC.

Only a few counts were recorded for this clonotype. This rearrangement joins TRBV9 to TRBJ2-7; TRBD2 is a possible D gene (6 bases). Germline CDR1 is SGDLS and CDR2 is YYNGEE. V was cut by 3 bases and J by 2 bases, with 15 bases left in between. This CDR3 contains 15 residues. CDR3 coding DNA: TGTGCCAGCAGCGCAGCCGGGACTGCACCCTACGAGCAGTACTTC. Translation gives CASSAAGTAPYEQYF. Complete variable domain (other parts from reference TRBV9 and TRBJ2-7): DSGVTQTPKHLITATGQRVTLRCSPRSGDLSVYWYQQSLDQGLQFLIQYYNGEERAKGNILERFSAQQFPDLHSELNLSSLELGDSALYFCASSAAGTAPYEQYFGPGTRLTVT.

This clonotype was seen repeatedly, ten times or more. The V and J genes are TRBV5-6 and TRBJ1-1; a weak D match, TRBD1 (6 bases). V gave up 5 bases and J gave up 1 base, with 15 bases separating them. The CDR3 loop spans 15 amino acids. Germline lookup yields CDR1 SGHDT and CDR2 YYEEEE. CDR3 DNA sequence: TGTGCCAGCAGTTTAAGAGGGACAACGAACACTGAAGCTTTCTTT. It translates to CASSLRGTTNTEAFF.

In this sample, this clonotype turned up a few times. The CDR3 loop is CASSYSSTSDEQFF. CDR3 coding DNA: TGTGCCAGCAGTTACTCCTCGACTTCCGATGAGCAGTTCTTC. The rearrangement joins TRBV6-5 to TRBJ2-1; D is ambiguous. The germline gives CDR1 MNHEY, CDR2 SVGAGI. Trimming cost V 0 bases and J 8 bases, with 11 bases left between them. This CDR3 has 14 residues.

This clonotype was observed at least ten times. The rearrangement links TRBV7-8 to TRBJ1-1; 7 nucleotides match TRBD1. J was trimmed by 3 bases and V by 5 bases; bases with no gene match: 12. The CDR3 is 16 amino acids. Germline CDR1 reads SGHVS; CDR2 reads FQNEAQ. CDR3 coding DNA: TGTGCCAGCAGCCAGCGTGAAGGGGGCGTGTACACTGAAGCTTTCTTT. It codes for CASSQREGGVYTEAFF.

V gene TRBV20-1 combines with J gene TRBJ2-5; D not resolved. Per the germline V gene, CDR1 is DFQATT and CDR2 is SNEGSKA (reference sequence). V was trimmed by 3 bases and J by 1 base, leaving 21 bases between them. The CDR3 is 17 residues long. Written as DNA, the CDR3 is TGCAGTGCTAGCTCCCATACCTTATTGGGAATCCAAGAGACCCAGTACTTC. This codes for CSASSHTLLGIQETQYF.

V usage is TRBV20-1 and J usage is TRBJ1-5, with D unresolved. The germline CDR1 and CDR2 sequences are DFQATT and SNEGSKA (reference sequence). This CDR3 has 12 amino acids. Between the trimmed V and J ends, which lost 6 bases and 4 bases, there was a span of 10 bases. The CDR3: CSAQDGNQPQHF. As DNA, the CDR3 is TGCAGTGCCCAGGACGGTAATCAGCCCCAGCATTTT.

With regard to this clonotype: Germline is not matched at one junction end, which may reflect a read error. The rearrangement uses TRBV6-1 and TRBJ1-4; no firm D call. The CDR3 sequence is 14 residues long. In germline, CDR1 is MNHNS, CDR2 SASEGT. CDR3 bases: TGTGCCAGCAGTGGAGGGTCAACTAATGTAAAACTGTTTTTT. Its protein product is CASSGGSTNVKLFF.

This clonotype was seen many times. The rearrangement joins TRBV20-1 to TRBJ2-7, with a possible D match to TRBD2 (6 bases). Trimming took 5 bases from V and 0 from J, leaving 11 bases between them. The CDR3 contains 13 residues. Germline V gives CDR1 DFQATT, CDR2 SNEGSKA (reference sequence). The CDR3 region is CSARGTGSYEQYF. CDR3 DNA: TGCAGTGCTCGGGGGACGGGCTCCTACGAGCAGTACTTC.

This clonotype was recorded a few times. One junction end does not reproduce the germline sequence, and a read error may be involved. The rearrangement joins TRBV28 to TRBJ2-3; tentative D call: TRBD1 (5 bases). CDR3 length equals 12 residues. Per the germline V gene, CDR1 is MDHEN and CDR2 is SYDVKM. The CDR3 DNA reads TGCGCATCCGACAGAAGCACAGATACGCAGTATTTT. Residues: CASDRSTDTQYF.

This clonotype appeared a single time. V and J are TRBV19 and TRBJ1-5, with a weak D call TRBD1 (6 bases). Trimming removed 4 bases from V and 4 bases from J, with 17 bases in between. CDR1 is LNHDA and CDR2 is SQIVND in the germline V gene (reference sequence). The CDR3 is 16 residues long. The CDR3, as DNA: TGTGCCAGTAGTACCCCCCGACAGGTCGGTAATCAGCCCCAGCATTTT. Translation gives CASSTPRQVGNQPQHF.

A few counts support this clonotype. J is TRBJ2-5 and V is TRBV12-3 or TRBV12-4; TRBD2 is a possible D gene (6 bases). Trimming shortened V by 2 bases and J by 4 bases, and 11 bases separated the two germline ends. The CDR3 loop spans 14 amino acids. The CDR3 DNA reads TGTGCCAGCAGTTTATTCGGGGGATTAGAGACCCAGTACTTC. Translated: CASSLFGGLETQYF.

This clonotype came up a few times. This chain links TRBV10-3 with TRBJ2-2; 10 bases are a match to TRBD2. With 3 bases clipped from V and 2 bases from J, the junction kept 3 bases outside the gene matches. The CDR3 spans 16 residues. Germline V CDR1 and CDR2: ENHRY, SYGVKD. CDR3 sequence reads: CAISDLAGGNTGELFF. Here the CDR3 DNA reads TGTGCCATCAGTGACTTAGCGGGGGGAAACACCGGGGAGCTGTTTTTT.

The J gene is TRBJ2-1, the V gene TRBV29-1; perhaps TRBD2 as D (6 bases). V was cut by 7 bases and J by 9 bases, with 13 bases left in between. Per germline, CDR1 SQVTM and CDR2 ANQGSEA. CDR3 length equals 11 residues. CDR3 DNA: TGCAGCGGGGACTTGGGGGTTGAGCAGTTCTTC. Amino acid sequence: CSGDLGVEQFF.

The table lists this clonotype with a few counts. The genes are TRBV6-6 and TRBJ1-1; D remains unclear. The V end was cut by 2 bases, the J end by 6 bases, with 7 bases between. Germline CDR1 and CDR2: MNHNY and SVGAGI (reference sequence). This CDR3 region has 12 residues. The CDR3 spells CASSYGPPEAFF. CDR3 nucleotides: TGTGCCAGCAGTTACGGACCCCCTGAAGCTTTCTTT.